This TCR beta chain was sequenced during a study of T cells in Graves' hyperthyroidism and ophthalmopathy. The table lists this clonotype with many counts. Amplified regions were TCR beta CDR3 sequences from RNA transcripts. An initial round of RT-PCR targeting the TCR CDR3 relied on the HTBI primer set. TCRdb analysed the multiplex PCR reads with MiXCR anew, one entry per CDR3 protein. This table has about 770,000 distinct CDR3 sequences, roughly a sixth appearing once. The CDR3 totals 11 residues. CDR1 is DFQATT and CDR2 is SNEGSKA in the germline V gene (reference sequence). The chain joins TRBV20-1 to TRBJ1-2; the D is unclear. The receptor's source is a woman between 50 and 59 years old with Graves' hyperthyroidism that later progressed to Graves' ophthalmopathy. Specimen: blood. The CDR3 is CRPSGESGYTF. The CDR3 region has the DNA TGCAGACCCTCAGGAGAATCTGGCTACACCTTC.